This TCR beta chain was captured in a study of cytomegalovirus exposure and HLA in healthy donors. Primers: 60 Vbeta forward and 13 Jbeta reverse. The assay was immunoSEQ multiplex PCR, and TCRdb's table has in-frame clones only and misses some. The sample has around 200,000 clones; approximately 78% are singletons. CDR1 is MRHNA and CDR2 is SNTAGT in the germline V gene. The germline V and J ends were trimmed by 4 bases and 0 bases, with 6 bases remaining between them. The CDR3 covers 13 residues. The V gene is TRBV6-4, the J gene TRBJ1-1, with no clear D. The sequencing sample was made of PBMCs. The TCR comes from a woman under 30 in good health and CMV-seronegative. The CDR3 here is CASSVELNTEAFF. CDR3 nucleotides: TGTGCCAGCAGTGTCGAGTTGAACACTGAAGCTTTCTTT.